The 29 T cell receptor beta chains below were found in one sample sequenced in a study of shared clonotypes between healthy human individuals. Profiling relied on immunoSEQ multiplex PCR, and the TCRdb table lists in-frame clones only, not all of them. The table records over a million clones, approximately 78% of them present only once. Sequenced input: memory CD4+ T cells from PBMCs. As to subset: CD45RA-negative fraction. All receptors come from a man younger than 30 in good health. Some clones in this sample may be carry-over from other donors' samples.

V usage is TRBV2 and J usage is TRBJ1-5; D gene uncertain. Germline V CDR1 and CDR2: SNHLY, FYNNEI. CDR3 length equals 14 residues. V was cut by 7 bases and J by 3 bases, with 13 bases left in between. The CDR3 sequence is CASTNRAANQPQHF. The CDR3 DNA reads TGTGCCAGCACCAACCGGGCCGCCAATCAGCCCCAGCATTTT.

The chain joins TRBV30 to TRBJ1-2; D unclear. This CDR3 has 15 residues. Trimming stripped 4 bases from V and 4 bases from J, with 19 bases between. From germline, CDR1 is GTSNPN and CDR2 SVGIG (reference sequence). As DNA, the CDR3 is TGTGCCTGGACCGACAATGGGGAGGGAAGCTATGGCTACACCTTC. Its translation is CAWTDNGEGSYGYTF.

The chain joins TRBV11-1 to TRBJ2-1; D remains ambiguous. This CDR3 has 15 residues. The V gene lost 5 bases and the J gene lost 8 bases, with 19 bases spanning the gap. Germline assignment: CDR1 SGHAT and CDR2 FQDESV (reference sequence). The CDR3 reads CASSRKYTEIHEQFF. CDR3 in DNA: TGTGCCAGCAGCCGAAAGTATACCGAAATCCATGAGCAGTTCTTC.

A few counts support this clone. This sequence joins TRBV11-2 and TRBJ1-1, with 8 bases that match TRBD1. CDR1 and CDR2 from the germline V gene are SGHAT and FQNNGV. Trimming at V came to 4 bases and at J to 8 bases, leaving 6 bases not matched to a gene. CDR3 size: 13 residues. CDR3: CASSSPDRVEAFF. DNA for the CDR3: TGTGCCAGCAGCTCACCGGACAGGGTGGAAGCTTTCTTT.

This chain connects TRBV7-8 to TRBJ2-2, with D uncertain. V lost 2 bases and J lost 4, with 11 bases in between. Germline V gene data show CDR1 as SGHVS and CDR2 as FQNEAQ. This CDR3 has 15 amino acids. In DNA, the CDR3 is TGTGCCAGCAGCTTATCTCGCCGGCCCACCGGGGAGCTGTTTTTT. Translating gives CASSLSRRPTGELFF.

The chain combines TRBV5-1 with TRBJ2-6, with 10 bases matching TRBD1. The V and J ends lost 4 bases and 0 bases, in that order; junction bases with no gene match: 4. CDR3 length: 17 residues. Germline assignment: CDR1 SGHRS and CDR2 YFSETQ. CDR3 sequence (DNA): TGCGCCAGCAGCCCGGGGACAGGGGACTCTGGGGCCAACGTCCTGACTTTC. Amino acids: CASSPGTGDSGANVLTF.

J is TRBJ2-3 and V is TRBV9; TRBD2 aligns across 8 bases. CDR3 length equals 17 residues. The germline gives CDR1 SGDLS, CDR2 YYNGEE. V shed 0 bases, J shed 2 bases, and the junction held 8 bases outside the gene matches. The DNA of the CDR3 is TGTGCCAGCAGCGTAGGAGGCGGGAGGCAATACACAGATACGCAGTATTTT. Translation gives CASSVGGGRQYTDTQYF.

The V gene is TRBV27, the J gene TRBJ1-2; D is undetermined. Trimming pared 5 bases from V and 4 bases from J, leaving 17 bases between. The length of the CDR3 is 15 residues. The germline gives CDR1 MNHEY, CDR2 SMNVEV (reference sequence). The CDR3 loop is CASSPAGLSSYGYTF. The DNA for the CDR3 is TGTGCCAGCAGTCCGGCGGGCCTTAGTAGCTATGGCTACACCTTC.

This CDR3 is CASSSGGTGAEAFF. Here the CDR3 DNA reads TGCGCCAGCAGCTCCGGGGGGACCGGGGCTGAAGCTTTCTTT. The chain links TRBV5-1 to TRBJ1-1; tentative D call: TRBD1 (5 bases). The CDR3 extends over 14 amino acids. Deletions cut 3 bases from V and 6 bases from J, with 15 bases between. The V gene's germline CDR1 is SGHRS and CDR2 YFSETQ.

The rearrangement joins TRBV18 to TRBJ1-1; D is uncertain. The germline V gene encodes CDR1 KGHSH and CDR2 LQKENI. The V gene lost 6 bases and the J gene lost 1 base, with 12 bases spanning the gap. This CDR3 comprises 14 residues. CDR3 region: CASSRVEGNTEAFF. CDR3 DNA: TGTGCCAGCTCCCGGGTAGAGGGGAACACTGAAGCTTTCTTT.

The V call is TRBV18, the J call TRBJ2-2; D not resolved. The CDR3 totals 16 residues. CDR1 and CDR2 from the germline V gene are KGHSH and LQKENI. Trimming removed 3 bases at V and 1 base at J, with 12 bases between. Here the CDR3 DNA reads TGTGCCAGCTCACCGAGATGGGAATTGAACACCGGGGAGCTGTTTTTT. This encodes CASSPRWELNTGELFF.

The chain has TRBV18 and TRBJ1-5; 7 bases are shared with TRBD1. Germline lookup yields CDR1 KGHSH and CDR2 LQKENI. With 9 bases clipped from V and 11 bases from J, the junction kept 13 bases outside the gene matches. The CDR3 spans 13 residues. CDR3 in DNA: TGTGCCAGTTCCGGGACAGACCCTAAAGCCCAGCATTTT. Translated, it gives CASSGTDPKAQHF.

As for this clone: Other DNA sequences of this sample code for an identical CDR3. V usage is TRBV28 and J usage is TRBJ2-5; 11 bases align to TRBD1. The germline V gene encodes CDR1 MDHEN and CDR2 SYDVKM. V lost 5 bases to trimming and J lost 4 bases; unmatched junction nucleotides: 3. The CDR3 loop spans 14 amino acids. CDR3 bases: TGTGCCAGCAGTCCGGACAGGGGGCGAGAGACCCAGTACTTC. It is translated as CASSPDRGRETQYF.

The V gene is TRBV5-8, the J gene TRBJ2-2; D might be TRBD2 (7 bases). The CDR3 spans 14 residues. Trimming stripped 1 base from V and 5 bases from J, with 9 bases between. Germline values: CDR1 SGHTS, CDR2 YDEGEE. CDR3 bases: TGTGCCAGCAGCTTGAGGGGGGGAACCGGGGAGCTGTTTTTT. Translated: CASSLRGGTGELFF.

J is TRBJ2-2 and V is TRBV5-1, with TRBD2 identical over 7 bases. CDR3 size: 17 residues. J gave up 2 bases and V 2 bases, and 9 bases lay outside the gene matches. Germline loops: CDR1 SGHRS, CDR2 YFSETQ. The CDR3 nucleotides are TGCGCCAGCAGCTTTTCCATAGCTAGCGGCAACACCGGGGAGCTGTTTTTT. Its translation: CASSFSIASGNTGELFF. The variable domain in full, completed from reference TRBV5-1 and TRBJ2-2, reads KAGVTQTPRYLIKTRGQQVTLSCSPISGHRSVSWYQQTPGQGLQFLFEYFSETQRNKGNFPGRFSGRQFSNSRSEMNVSTLELGDSALYLCASSFSIASGNTGELFFGEGSRLTVL.

The V call is TRBV5-4, the J call TRBJ1-2, with D possibly matching TRBD1 (5 bases). Germline CDR1 SGHNT, CDR2 YYREEE (reference sequence). The CDR3 length is 14 residues. Trimming took off 9 bases at V and 6 bases at J, with 21 bases between the two ends. The CDR3 loop reads CAIGAPLERDGYTF. CDR3 DNA sequence: TGTGCCATCGGGGCCCCCCTAGAAAGGGATGGCTACACCTTC.

The J gene is TRBJ1-2, the V gene TRBV5-6; the D is unclear. The ends were cut back, 7 bases at V and 4 bases at J, with 11 bases in the middle. Germline V gene lookup returns CDR1 SGHDT and CDR2 YYEEEE. The CDR3 sequence is 12 residues long. In DNA, the CDR3 is TGTGCCAGCTCGTCGTTAGGCTATGGCTACACCTTC. This translates into CASSSLGYGYTF.

The V call is TRBV6-6, the J call TRBJ1-1; D ambiguous. The CDR3 extends over 14 amino acids. Looked up from germline, CDR1 is MNHNY and CDR2 is SVGAGI (reference sequence). V lost 7 bases and J 3 bases, leaving 15 bases between the germline ends. The CDR3, as DNA: TGTGCCAGCAAGAGTCTGGACGGATACACTGAAGCTTTCTTT. Translated: CASKSLDGYTEAFF.

A few counts support this clone. The V and J genes are TRBV5-1 and TRBJ1-2, with TRBD1 identical over 9 bases. The J segment lost 2 bases and the V segment lost 3 bases, leaving 5 bases of the junction unmatched. Germline V CDR1 and CDR2: SGHRS, YFSETQ. The CDR3 runs 15 residues. CDR3 DNA: TGCGCCAGCAGCTGGAAAGGACAGGGGAACTATGGCTACACCTTC. Translation gives CASSWKGQGNYGYTF.

The rearrangement links TRBV11-1 to TRBJ2-1; 11 nucleotides align to TRBD2. Looked up from germline, CDR1 is SGHAT and CDR2 is FQDESV (reference sequence). Trimming at V came to 0 bases and at J to 1 base, leaving 2 bases not matched to a gene. This CDR3 region has 17 residues. The CDR3 DNA reads as TGTGCCAGCAGCTTAGCGGCTAGCGGGGGGTCCTACAATGAGCAGTTCTTC. Translation: CASSLAASGGSYNEQFF.

The chain has TRBV4-1 and TRBJ2-7, with D perhaps TRBD1 or TRBD2 (6 bases each). The CDR3 contains 15 residues. Germline lookup yields CDR1 MGHRA and CDR2 YSYEKL. V was pared by 0 bases and J by 6 bases, with 15 bases between. CDR3 in DNA: TGCGCCAGCAGCCAAGAGGGGGCGGGGATTCCCGAGCAGTACTTC. Amino acids: CASSQEGAGIPEQYF.

V is TRBV30 and J is TRBJ2-5; D unresolved. Trimming shortened V by 8 bases and J by 2 bases, and 12 bases separated the two germline ends. This CDR3 is 12 amino acids long. Germline V CDR1 and CDR2: GTSNPN, SVGIG (reference sequence). The DNA for the CDR3 is TGTGCCCGATCGACCGATCAAGAGACCCAGTACTTC. Translation gives CARSTDQETQYF.

This clone occurred once. The V gene is TRBV7-8, the J gene TRBJ1-5; 11 bases fit TRBD1. With V trimmed by 1 base and J by 7 bases, 3 bases remained unmatched. CDR1 is SGHVS, CDR2 FQNEAQ, per germline. The CDR3 is made up of 15 amino acids. The CDR3 DNA follows: TGTGCCAGCAGCTTAGGGACAGGGGGCGGACAGCCCCAGCATTTT. Amino acid sequence: CASSLGTGGGQPQHF.

This sequence joins TRBV10-2 and TRBJ1-5; D is unresolved. The germline CDR1 and CDR2 sequences are WSHSY and SAAADI. This CDR3 is built from 14 residues. V lost 5 bases, J lost 2 bases, and 10 bases lay in between. In DNA form, the CDR3 reads TGCGCCAGCAGTAGACTGTCTGGCAATCAGCCCCAGCATTTT. It translates to CASSRLSGNQPQHF.

V gene TRBV27 combines with J gene TRBJ1-2; no clear D. Trimming took 4 bases from V and 4 from J, leaving 10 bases between them. Per germline, CDR1 MNHEY and CDR2 SMNVEV (reference sequence). This CDR3 has 13 amino acids. In nucleotides, the CDR3 is TGTGCCAGCAGTTCTAGGGATCTCTATGGCTACACCTTC. This encodes CASSSRDLYGYTF.

The sample holds a few counts of this clone. The chain couples TRBV19 to TRBJ2-5, with TRBD2 as a possible D gene (7 bases). The germline CDR1 and CDR2 sequences are LNHDA and SQIVND (reference sequence). Trimming left V 5 bases short and J 5 bases short, with 21 bases between. The CDR3 extends over 16 amino acids. The CDR3 DNA follows: TGTGCCAGTAGTCCTCGCGGGGGCCTGGGGAAGGAGACCCAGTACTTC. It is translated as CASSPRGGLGKETQYF.

This sequence joins TRBV4-2 and TRBJ2-3, with 7 nucleotides matching TRBD2. V was clipped by 3 bases and J by 2 bases; unmatched bases: 11. The CDR3 has 17 amino acids. Looked up from germline, CDR1 is LGHNA and CDR2 is YNFKEQ. CDR3 DNA sequence: TGTGCCAGCAGCCACCCTCTTAGAGGGAGGGCCACAGATACGCAGTATTTT. It is translated as CASSHPLRGRATDTQYF.

The chain is built from TRBV7-6 and TRBJ2-3, with 9 nucleotides matching TRBD2. J lost 6 bases, V lost 0 bases, and 7 bases had no gene match. This CDR3 contains 16 residues. CDR1 SGHVS and CDR2 FNYEAQ come from the germline V gene. CDR3 in amino acids: CASSLAAGGPGDTQYF. CDR3 in DNA: TGTGCCAGCAGCTTAGCGGCGGGAGGGCCCGGGGATACGCAGTATTTT.

The chain combines TRBV5-4 with TRBJ2-3; D is tentatively TRBD1 or TRBD2 (6 bases each). The CDR3 extends over 15 amino acids. V lost 4 bases, J lost 3 bases, and 15 bases lay in between. CDR1 is SGHNT and CDR2 is YYREEE in the germline V gene (reference sequence). Here the CDR3 reads CASSPEGGKTDTQYF. The DNA for the CDR3 is TGTGCCAGCAGCCCCGAGGGGGGAAAAACAGATACGCAGTATTTT.